These T cell receptor beta chains were read from a single sample in a study of blood T cells in healthy people across ages. TCRdb reprocessed the 5' RACE reads via MiXCR and lists one record per CDR3 protein. The profile shows about 1,500,000 distinct CDR3 sequences, roughly 28% of them singletons. The material sequenced was blood. The receptors derive from a woman aged 25 to 45 in good health. Both conserved end residues are part of each CDR3. Fields, in order: clone size, J gene, D gene, V gene, CDR3 DNA, CDR3 protein. The D gene is left open where the match is weak. A row's size may be missing; if present it is once, few, many or a size class.

- TRBJ2-7 TRBD2 TRBV28 TGTGCCAACAGTTTAGGGCTAGCGGGGGGCTCCTACGAGCAGTACTTC CANSLGLAGGSYEQYF
- TRBJ2-6 - TRBV14 TGTGCCAGCAGCCCAGGGTCCCAACCTGGGGCCAACGTCCTGACTTTC CASSPGSQPGANVLTF
- TRBJ1-1 - TRBV5-1 TGCGCCAGCTCCGCCTGGGGTGGCACTGAAGCTTTCTTT CASSAWGGTEAFF
few TRBJ2-5 - TRBV30 TGTGCCTGGACAAGACACCAAGAGACCCAGTACTTC CAWTRHQETQYF
- TRBJ2-7 TRBD2 TRBV4-2 TGTGCCAGCAGCCAGAGCGGGAGGGCCCACGAGCAGTACTTC CASSQSGRAHEQYF
- TRBJ1-2 TRBD1 TRBV2 TGTGCCAGCAGTGAAGCGCCCATCCCGGGACAGATCTATGGCTACACCTTC CASSEAPIPGQIYGYTF
many TRBJ1-1 - TRBV7-2 TGTGCCAGCAGCTTACAGGCAAGCAACACTGAAGCTTTCTTT CASSLQASNTEAFF
few TRBJ2-3 - TRBV20-1 TGCAGTGCCCAGGGCGCCCCTTACACAGATACGCAGTATTTT CSAQGAPYTDTQYF
- TRBJ2-5 TRBD2 TRBV7-9 TGTGCCAGCAGCCCTGGCCGAGCGGGGCAAGAGACCCAGTACTTC CASSPGRAGQETQYF
- TRBJ1-2 - TRBV7-6 TGTGCCAGCAGCTTAACCTCGACAGCGCCTATTGGGGGCTACACCTTC CASSLTSTAPIGGYTF
- TRBJ1-4 - TRBV25-1 TGTGCCAGCAGCCCCACGGGGACGGGAGGAGGAAAACTGTTTTTT CASSPTGTGGGKLFF
- TRBJ1-5 TRBD1 TRBV24-1 TGTGCCACCAGTGCTAATGTGGGACAGGGGGCGAAGCAGCCCCAGCATTTT CATSANVGQGAKQPQHF
- TRBJ2-3 TRBD2 TRBV29-1 TGCAGCGTTGGTCGACTAGCGGCCATCGGGGGGTTAGATACGCAGTATTTT CSVGRLAAIGGLDTQYF
- TRBJ1-2 TRBD1 TRBV15 TGTGCCACCAGCAGAGAAAGGGACAGGGGGTACTATGGCTACACCTTC CATSRERDRGYYGYTF
- TRBJ2-2 - TRBV12-5 TGTGCTAGTGGTTCGTGGGTGGACACCGGGGAGCTGTTTTTT CASGSWVDTGELFF
many TRBJ2-7 - TRBV4-3 TGCGCCAGCAGCCAAGGGACCCCGACATACTCCTACGAGCAGTACTTC CASSQGTPTYSYEQYF
- TRBJ1-2 - TRBV19 TGTGCCAGTACTACGGCAGGGCCGTATGGCTACACCTTC CASTTAGPYGYTF